This TCR beta chain was sequenced for a study of regulatory T cells in long-lasting Graves disease. Libraries of TCR beta came from iRepertoire HTBI primers plus Arm-PCR of CDR3 regions. TCRdb re-derived calls from the multiplex PCR reads in MiXCR, one entry per CDR3 protein. The table shows hundreds of thousands of distinct CDR3 sequences, with roughly 15% occurring only once. This clonotype was counted only a few times. Its matching antigen is unknown. Study-wide findings and caveats: The study found TRBV28, TRBJ1-2 and TRBJ2-5 favored in persistent disease.

The time point denotes: newly diagnosed GD, antithyroid drugs for less than 3 months. RNA extracted from PBMCs served as the sequencing template. Germline CDR1 reads DFQATT; CDR2 reads SNEGSKA (reference sequence). Trimming left V 7 bases short and J 3 bases short, with 14 bases between. The CDR3 length is 13 residues. The data also belong to a second study, concerning T cells in Graves' hyperthyroidism and ophthalmopathy.

V usage is TRBV20-1 and J usage is TRBJ2-3, with a possible D match to TRBD2 (7 bases). The sample was peripheral blood mononuclear cells (PBMCs), taken at new diagnosis, from a patient treated with antithyroid drugs. The sequence came from a woman aged 25 to 39 with Graves disease. The CDR3 spells CSGEGVGTDTQYF. The CDR3 DNA sequence: TGCAGTGGGGAGGGGGTCGGGACAGATACGCAGTATTTT.